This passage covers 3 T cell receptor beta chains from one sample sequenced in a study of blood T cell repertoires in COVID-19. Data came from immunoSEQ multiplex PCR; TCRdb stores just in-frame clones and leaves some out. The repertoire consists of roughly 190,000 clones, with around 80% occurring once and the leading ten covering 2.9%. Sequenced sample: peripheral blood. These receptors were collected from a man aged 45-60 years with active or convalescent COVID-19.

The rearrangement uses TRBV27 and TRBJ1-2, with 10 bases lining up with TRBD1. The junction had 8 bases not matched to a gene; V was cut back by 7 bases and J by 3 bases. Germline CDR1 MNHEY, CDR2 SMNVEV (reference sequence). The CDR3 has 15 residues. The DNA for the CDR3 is TGTGCCAGCACTACATCCGGGACAGGGGACTATGGCTACACCTTC. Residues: CASTTSGTGDYGYTF.

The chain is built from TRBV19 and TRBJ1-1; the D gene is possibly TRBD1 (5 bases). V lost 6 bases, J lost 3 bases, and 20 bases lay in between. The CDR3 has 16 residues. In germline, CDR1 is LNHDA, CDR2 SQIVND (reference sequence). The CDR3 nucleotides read TGTGCCAGTAGCAACTTACGCGGGGCGCGGGACACTGAAGCTTTCTTT. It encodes CASSNLRGARDTEAFF.

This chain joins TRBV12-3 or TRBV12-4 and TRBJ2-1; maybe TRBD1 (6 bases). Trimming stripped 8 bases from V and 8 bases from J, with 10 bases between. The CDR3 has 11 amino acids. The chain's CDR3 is CASRTGHEQFF. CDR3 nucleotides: TGTGCCAGCCGAACAGGGCATGAGCAGTTCTTC.